This T cell receptor (beta chain) was recovered during a study of cytomegalovirus exposure and HLA in healthy donors. The ends were cut back, 8 bases at V and 0 bases at J, with 17 bases in the middle. CDR3 length: 16 amino acids. Germline assignment: CDR1 MNHEY and CDR2 SMNVEV (reference sequence). Study results and limitations: Within the data, a cluster of highly shared sequence variants was likely a sequencing artifact.

The primer mix had 60 Vbeta and 13 Jbeta primers. Libraries were prepared by immunoSEQ multiplex PCR; TCRdb keeps only in-frame clonotypes and omits some of them. Counted here are roughly 150,000 clones, about 80% occurring once; the ten biggest clones make up about 13%. Worth noting for this clone: No antigen is known for it.

The specimen sequenced was PBMCs. This TCR derives from a middle-aged man in good health and CMV-seropositive. The V call is TRBV27, the J call TRBJ2-1, with D possibly being TRBD2 (6 bases). CDR3 region: CASRGWPEGSYNEQFF. CDR3 in DNA: TGTGCCAGCCGAGGGTGGCCGGAGGGCTCCTACAATGAGCAGTTCTTC.